Listed below are T cell receptor beta chains from one sample, sequenced in a study of T cell changes during pregnancy in multiple sclerosis. The method was immunoSEQ multiplex PCR; TCRdb's version includes in-frame clones alone and lacks a portion of them. The profile covers some 60,000 clones, with 80% to 95% appearing a single time and less than 3% taken by the ten largest. Sequenced material: peripheral blood, taken in the third trimester of pregnancy. Every receptor here comes from a female donor in good health, enrolled as a control in a pregnancy study. CDR3s include the opening cysteine and the closing phenylalanine or tryptophan. D genes are given only for firm matches.

v_call: TRBV7-6; d_call: NA; j_call: TRBJ2-2; cdr3_aa: CASSLEPHPTGELFF
v_call: TRBV19; d_call: NA; j_call: TRBJ1-3; cdr3_aa: CASTGGEAGNTIYF
v_call: TRBV25-1; d_call: TRBD1; j_call: TRBJ2-7; cdr3_aa: CASSGGTVYEQYF
v_call: TRBV9; d_call: TRBD2; j_call: TRBJ2-7; cdr3_aa: CASSPSSGLSSYEQYF
v_call: TRBV27; d_call: NA; j_call: TRBJ2-3; cdr3_aa: CASSLPPDGKDTQYF
v_call: TRBV29-1; d_call: NA; j_call: TRBJ1-2; cdr3_aa: CSVGTGKQSYGPDRYGYTF
v_call: TRBV2; d_call: NA; j_call: TRBJ1-4; cdr3_aa: CASSTGDRGFF
v_call: TRBV7-2; d_call: TRBD1; j_call: TRBJ2-1; cdr3_aa: CASSLAPFLGQGTNEQFF
v_call: TRBV27; d_call: NA; j_call: TRBJ1-1; cdr3_aa: CASSPLGGGMNTEAFF
v_call: TRBV29-1; d_call: TRBD1; j_call: TRBJ2-1; cdr3_aa: CSVLRNRGNEQFF
v_call: TRBV19; d_call: TRBD2; j_call: TRBJ2-5; cdr3_aa: CASSFGLAGGPETQYF
v_call: TRBV19; d_call: NA; j_call: TRBJ2-3; cdr3_aa: CASSPGDFVSSTDTQYF
v_call: TRBV7-9; d_call: TRBD2; j_call: TRBJ2-3; cdr3_aa: CASSISSGSGEDTQYF
v_call: TRBV27; d_call: NA; j_call: TRBJ1-2; cdr3_aa: CASSIRSQGIVLDGYTF
v_call: TRBV28; d_call: NA; j_call: TRBJ2-2; cdr3_aa: CASSPPGGQLGELFF
v_call: TRBV18; d_call: TRBD1; j_call: TRBJ1-2; cdr3_aa: CASSPGQGSDYGYTF
v_call: TRBV6-5; d_call: TRBD1; j_call: TRBJ2-7; cdr3_aa: CASRAGAGGNYEQYF
v_call: TRBV19; d_call: NA; j_call: TRBJ1-2; cdr3_aa: CASRLGQDDGYTF
v_call: TRBV28; d_call: NA; j_call: TRBJ1-1; cdr3_aa: CASRQDLNTEAFF
v_call: TRBV28; d_call: NA; j_call: TRBJ1-2; cdr3_aa: CASSLGGAKGYTF
v_call: TRBV5-3; d_call: TRBD2; j_call: TRBJ2-1; cdr3_aa: CARSSLAGPYNEQFF